The entry below gives a single T cell receptor beta chain sequence along with its context. The sample comes from a study of healthy donors' naive CD4 and CD8 T cells. Whole-study context: Donors came from three age groups: 20-25, 40-50 and 60-70 years.

The germline V gene encodes CDR1 SGHDT and CDR2 YYEEEE. This CDR3 is built from 12 residues. Trimming shortened V by 2 bases and J by 6 bases, and 9 bases separated the two germline ends. Starting from about 0.55 ug of total RNA, TCR libraries were made with linear amplification. TCRdb redid the calling of the reads with MiXCR, one entry per CDR3 protein. The data hold about 180,000 distinct CDR3 sequences, with around 80% observed a single time. Sequences were obtained from naive CD4+ and CD8+ T cells sorted from blood, pooled from several donors. The sequence derives from a pool of human donors in good health; the sample pools cells from several healthy donors. The chain couples TRBV5-6 to TRBJ2-7, with D unclear. In nucleotides, the CDR3 is TGTGCCAGCAGCTTCGGAGACGCCGAGCAGTACTTC. This gives the protein CASSFGDAEQYF.